The clone carrying this TCR beta chain has just a few counts. Its target is unknown. Sequencing ends 3 residues short of the CDR3 end; the germline J gene provides the rest. The J segment lost 4 bases and the V segment lost 4 bases, leaving 6 bases of the junction unmatched. Germline V gives CDR1 SNHLY, CDR2 FYNNEI. The CDR3 covers 14 residues. Blood samples were heparinized, 5 to 8 ml per donor. The repertoire was sequenced with immunoSEQ multiplex PCR; TCRdb's copy has only in-frame clones and lacks some. The sample holds approximately 40,000 clones, and no clone turns up only once. These data come from a study of T cell clonality in common variable immunodeficiency. Study findings and constraints: Reportedly, TCR beta sequences from common variable immunodeficiency showed fewer deletions and N-nucleotide insertions. Compared with controls, CVID subjects had fewer shared TCRbeta clones.

Sequencing was performed on peripheral blood mononuclear cells. The receptor was derived from a person aged 18 to 75 in good health. The V gene is TRBV2, the J gene TRBJ2-7; TRBD1 matches 8 bases. Incomplete CDR3 DNA: TGTGCCAGCAGTGTGCAGGGGGCTCCGTACGAG. Translation: CASSVQGAPYE. Given in full, the CDR3 is CASSVQGAPYEQYF.